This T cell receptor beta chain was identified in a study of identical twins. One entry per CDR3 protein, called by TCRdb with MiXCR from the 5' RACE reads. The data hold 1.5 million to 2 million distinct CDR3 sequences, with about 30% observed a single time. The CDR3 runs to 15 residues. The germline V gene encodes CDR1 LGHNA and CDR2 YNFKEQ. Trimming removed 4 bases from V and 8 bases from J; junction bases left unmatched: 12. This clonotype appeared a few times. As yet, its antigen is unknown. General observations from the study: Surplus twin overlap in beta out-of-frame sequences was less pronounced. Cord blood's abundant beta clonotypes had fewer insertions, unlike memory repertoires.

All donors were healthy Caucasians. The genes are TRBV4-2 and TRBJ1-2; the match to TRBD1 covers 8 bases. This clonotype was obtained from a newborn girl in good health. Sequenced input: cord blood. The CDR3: CASSPSSDRDEGYTF. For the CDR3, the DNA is TGTGCCAGCAGCCCATCTTCGGACAGGGACGAGGGCTACACCTTC.